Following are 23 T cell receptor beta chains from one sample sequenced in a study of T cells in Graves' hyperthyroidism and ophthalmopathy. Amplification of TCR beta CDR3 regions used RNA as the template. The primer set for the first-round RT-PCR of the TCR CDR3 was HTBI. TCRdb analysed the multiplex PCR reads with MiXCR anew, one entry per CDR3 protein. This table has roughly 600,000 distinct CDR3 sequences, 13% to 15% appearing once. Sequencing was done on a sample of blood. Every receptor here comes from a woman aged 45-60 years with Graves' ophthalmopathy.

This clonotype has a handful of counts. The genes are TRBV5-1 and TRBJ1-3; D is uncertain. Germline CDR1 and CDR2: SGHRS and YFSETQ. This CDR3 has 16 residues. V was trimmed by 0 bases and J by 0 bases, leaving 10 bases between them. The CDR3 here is CASSLDGRRSGNTIYF. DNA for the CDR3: TGCGCCAGCAGCTTGGACGGCCGACGCTCTGGAAACACCATATATTTT.

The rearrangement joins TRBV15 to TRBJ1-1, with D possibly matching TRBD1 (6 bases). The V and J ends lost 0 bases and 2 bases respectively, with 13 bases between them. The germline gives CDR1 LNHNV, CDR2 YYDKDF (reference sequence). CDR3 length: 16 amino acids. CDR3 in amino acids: CATSREGGRLNTEAFF. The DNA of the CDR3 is TGTGCCACCAGCAGAGAGGGGGGCAGGTTAAACACTGAAGCTTTCTTT.

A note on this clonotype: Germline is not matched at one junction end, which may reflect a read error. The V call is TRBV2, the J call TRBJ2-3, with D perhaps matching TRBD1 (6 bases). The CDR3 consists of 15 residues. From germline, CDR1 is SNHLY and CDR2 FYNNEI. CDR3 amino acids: CTSSETRQGRDTQYF. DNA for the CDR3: TGTACCAGCAGTGAGACCCGGCAGGGGAGAGATACGCAGTATTTT.

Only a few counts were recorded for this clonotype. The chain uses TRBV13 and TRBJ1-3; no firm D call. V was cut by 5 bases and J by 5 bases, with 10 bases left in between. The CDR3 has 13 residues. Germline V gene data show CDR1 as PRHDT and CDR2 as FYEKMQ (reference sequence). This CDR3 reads CASSRTIRNTIYF. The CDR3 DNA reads TGTGCCAGCAGCCGCACCATTAGAAACACCATATATTTT.

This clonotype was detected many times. CDR3 sequence: CASAPGRWFQETQYF. CDR3 DNA sequence: TGTGCCAGCGCACCGGGACGGTGGTTCCAAGAGACCCAGTACTTC. V is TRBV5-6 and J is TRBJ2-5; D tentatively reads TRBD1 or TRBD2 (5 bases each). Per germline, CDR1 SGHDT and CDR2 YYEEEE. The CDR3 totals 15 residues. The ends were cut back, 7 bases at V and 1 base at J, with 17 bases in the middle.

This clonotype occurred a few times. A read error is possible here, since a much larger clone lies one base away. CDR3 in amino acids: CAWSQGRDNGQFF. CDR3 in DNA: TGTGCCTGGAGTCAAGGGCGGGACAATGGGCAGTTCTTC. This chain joins TRBV30 and TRBJ2-1; D is perhaps TRBD1 or TRBD2 (6 bases each). This CDR3 spans 13 amino acids. Germline CDR1 GTSNPN, CDR2 SVGIG (reference sequence).

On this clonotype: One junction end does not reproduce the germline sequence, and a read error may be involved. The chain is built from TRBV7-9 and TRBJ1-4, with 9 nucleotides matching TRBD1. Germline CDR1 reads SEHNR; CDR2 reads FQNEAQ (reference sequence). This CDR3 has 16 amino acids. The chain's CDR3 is CASRLTGGATNEKLSF. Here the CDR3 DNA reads TGTGCCAGCAGACTGACAGGGGGGGCAACTAATGAAAAACTGTCTTTT.

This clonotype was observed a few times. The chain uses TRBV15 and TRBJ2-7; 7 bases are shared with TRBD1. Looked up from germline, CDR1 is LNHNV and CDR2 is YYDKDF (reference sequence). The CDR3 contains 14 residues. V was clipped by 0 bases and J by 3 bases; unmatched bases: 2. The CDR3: CATSRDWDSYEQYF. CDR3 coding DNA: TGTGCCACCAGCAGAGATTGGGACAGCTACGAGCAGTACTTC.

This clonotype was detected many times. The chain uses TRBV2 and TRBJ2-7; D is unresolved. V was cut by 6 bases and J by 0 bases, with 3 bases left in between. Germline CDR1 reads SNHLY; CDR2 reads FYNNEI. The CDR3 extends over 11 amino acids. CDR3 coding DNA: TGTGCCAGCAGGGACTCCTACGAGCAGTACTTC. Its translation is CASRDSYEQYF.

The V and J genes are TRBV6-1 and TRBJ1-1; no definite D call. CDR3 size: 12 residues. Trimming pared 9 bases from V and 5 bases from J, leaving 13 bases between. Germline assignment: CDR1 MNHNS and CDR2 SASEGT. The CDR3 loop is CASKLSGTEAFF. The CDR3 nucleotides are TGTGCCAGTAAACTGTCGGGGACTGAAGCTTTCTTT.

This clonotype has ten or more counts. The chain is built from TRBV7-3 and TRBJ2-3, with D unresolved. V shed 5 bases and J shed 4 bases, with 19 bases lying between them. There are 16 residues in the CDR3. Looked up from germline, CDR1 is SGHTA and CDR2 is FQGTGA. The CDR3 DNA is TGTGCCAGCAGCCAAAACTCGCCTAAGTTGGCAGATACGCAGTATTTT. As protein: CASSQNSPKLADTQYF.

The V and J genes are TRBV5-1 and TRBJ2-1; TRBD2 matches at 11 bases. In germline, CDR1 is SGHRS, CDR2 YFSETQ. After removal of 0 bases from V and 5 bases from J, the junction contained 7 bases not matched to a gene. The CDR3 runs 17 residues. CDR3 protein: CASSLEIAGGLNNEQFF. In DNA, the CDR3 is TGCGCCAGCAGCTTGGAAATAGCGGGAGGGCTCAACAATGAGCAGTTCTTC.

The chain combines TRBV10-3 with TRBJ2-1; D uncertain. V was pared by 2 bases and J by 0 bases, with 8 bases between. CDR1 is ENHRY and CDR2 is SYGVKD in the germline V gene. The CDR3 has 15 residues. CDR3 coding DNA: TGTGCCATCAGTGAGCGGTCAACCTCCTACAATGAGCAGTTCTTC. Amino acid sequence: CAISERSTSYNEQFF.

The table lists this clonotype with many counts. CDR3 in DNA: TGTGCCAGCAGGAAAGGAGCGGTGGGCTACACCTTC. Its protein is CASRKGAVGYTF. J is TRBJ1-2 and V is TRBV12-3 or TRBV12-4; D remains ambiguous. Trimming removed 6 bases from V and 8 bases from J, with 13 bases in between. The CDR3 consists of 12 residues.

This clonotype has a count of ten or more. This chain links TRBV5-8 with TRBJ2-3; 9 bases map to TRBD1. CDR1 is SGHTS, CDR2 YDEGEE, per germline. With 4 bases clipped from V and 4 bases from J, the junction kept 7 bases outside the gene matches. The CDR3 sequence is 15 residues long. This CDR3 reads CASSMDRGYADTQYF. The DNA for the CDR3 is TGTGCCAGCAGCATGGACAGGGGATACGCAGATACGCAGTATTTT.

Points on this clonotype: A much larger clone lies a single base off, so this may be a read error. The CDR3 DNA is TGTGCCAGCAGAGGACAGGGGAAGAACACTGAAGCTCTCTTT. Translated, it gives CASRGQGKNTEALF. The chain employs TRBV3-1 and TRBJ1-1; 9 nucleotides agree with TRBD1. Per germline, CDR1 LGHDT and CDR2 YNNKEL (reference sequence). There are 14 residues in the CDR3.

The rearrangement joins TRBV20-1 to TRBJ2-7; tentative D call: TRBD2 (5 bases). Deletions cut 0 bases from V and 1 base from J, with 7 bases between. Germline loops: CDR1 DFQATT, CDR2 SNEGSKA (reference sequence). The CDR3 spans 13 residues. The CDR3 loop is CSARETRSYEQYF. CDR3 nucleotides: TGCAGTGCTAGAGAAACTAGATCCTACGAGCAGTACTTC.

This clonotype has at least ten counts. This CDR3 reads CASRNRIRLALTYNEQFF. The CDR3 DNA sequence: TGTGCCAGCAGAAACCGTATTAGACTAGCCTTGACCTACAATGAGCAGTTCTTC. This chain joins TRBV28 and TRBJ2-1, with 7 bases that match TRBD2. Trimming cost V 6 bases and J 2 bases; bases outside gene matches: 16. There are 18 residues in the CDR3. The germline V gene has CDR1 MDHEN and CDR2 SYDVKM.

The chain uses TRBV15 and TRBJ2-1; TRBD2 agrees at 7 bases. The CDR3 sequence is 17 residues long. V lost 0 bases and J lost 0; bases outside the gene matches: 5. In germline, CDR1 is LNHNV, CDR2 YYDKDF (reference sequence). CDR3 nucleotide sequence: TGTGCCACCAGCAGAGATCGGGGGGATAGCTCCTACAATGAGCAGTTCTTC. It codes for CATSRDRGDSSYNEQFF.

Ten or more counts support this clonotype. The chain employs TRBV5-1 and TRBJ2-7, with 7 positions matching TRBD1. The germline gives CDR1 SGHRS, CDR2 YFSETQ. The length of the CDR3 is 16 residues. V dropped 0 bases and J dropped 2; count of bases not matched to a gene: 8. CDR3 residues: CASSLGPGQLTYEQYF. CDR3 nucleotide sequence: TGCGCCAGCAGCTTGGGCCCGGGACAGTTAACCTACGAGCAGTACTTC.

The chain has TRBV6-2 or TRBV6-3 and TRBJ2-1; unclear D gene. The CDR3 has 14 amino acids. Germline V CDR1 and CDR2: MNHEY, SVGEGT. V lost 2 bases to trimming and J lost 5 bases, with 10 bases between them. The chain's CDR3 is CASSYRVYNNEQFF. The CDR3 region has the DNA TGTGCCAGCAGTTACAGGGTATATAACAATGAGCAGTTCTTC.

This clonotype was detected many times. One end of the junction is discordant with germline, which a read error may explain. As DNA, the CDR3 is TGTGCCAGTAGTTTAAGTAGGGGGCACGGCGACACTGAAGCTTTCTTT. It encodes CASSLSRGHGDTEAFF. This chain links TRBV12-3 or TRBV12-4 with TRBJ1-1; TRBD1 matches 7 bases. The CDR3 spans 16 residues.

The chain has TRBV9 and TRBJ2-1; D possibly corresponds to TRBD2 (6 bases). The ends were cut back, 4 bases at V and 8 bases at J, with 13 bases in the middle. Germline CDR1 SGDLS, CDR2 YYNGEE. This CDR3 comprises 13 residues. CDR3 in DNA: TGTGCCAGCAGCCAAACTAGCTTCGATGAGCAGTTCTTC. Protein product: CASSQTSFDEQFF. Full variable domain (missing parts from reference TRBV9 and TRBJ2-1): DSGVTQTPKHLITATGQRVTLRCSPRSGDLSVYWYQQSLDQGLQFLIQYYNGEERAKGNILERFSAQQFPDLHSELNLSSLELGDSALYFCASSQTSFDEQFFGPGTRLTVL.